This T cell receptor beta chain was identified in a study of cytomegalovirus exposure and HLA in healthy donors (TCRdb year 2017). Some background on the complete study: An earlier analysis of approximately 600 of the donors reported 250 to 350 Gb of sequence data and 117 million unique TCR beta sequences from roughly 180 million T cells. All discovery cohort repertoires had been generated on a single sequencing platform. A later genetic analysis used genome-wide SNP genotypes for about 55% of the 666 donors, treating that subset as a discovery cohort. In the later analysis, no new phenotypic data were used to find candidate immune exposures; instead, reliance was placed on TCR beta sequences and their occurrence across donors. In addition to the first cohort of about 650 subjects, a separate validation cohort of around 110 different subjects was used. Among 398 genotyped donors of the cohort, an average of about 240,000 unique TCR beta nucleotide sequences were sequenced per donor, around 20% of them non-productive. The study aimed to test whether signatures of past pathogen exposure could be identified by cataloging public T cell receptors. The genetic ancestry cluster associated with self-reported Caucasian donors included roughly 84% of the 398 genotyped donors. The number of donors typed differed by locus, with 629-630 for A, B, C, DRB1 and DQB1, 522 for DQA1, 606 for DPA1, and 472 for DPB1. To predict cytomegalovirus infection status, the study brought together high-throughput TCR immunosequencing, statistical association of individual TCRs with disease status, and machine learning. Because of strong linkage in the cohort, roughly five DR-DQ haplotypes were treated as single units for association and clustering. Approximately 300 gigabases of sequencing data and approximately 92 million unique TCR sequences made up an early release that covered nearly 650 HLA-typed donors. The study profiled the T cell repertoires of some 610 subjects by immunosequencing and related them to cytomegalovirus serostatus. Donor age, sex, ethnicity and CMV serostatus were collected together with the repertoire data. An earlier analysis of nearly 600 of the donors applied high-throughput TCR beta sequencing to assess whether each TCR beta V gene segment acted as functional or pseudogenic. Both class I and class II loci were covered by HLA typing, at four-digit resolution. To study patterns of TCR occurrence, a later analysis re-analyzed previously published TCR beta repertoires from 666 donors and added high-resolution HLA genotyping.

Spanning cysteine to phenylalanine, the CDR3 consists of 14 amino acids. The entry retains the CDR3 DNA only, 42 bases that are in frame from base 1. For CDR1 and CDR2, the germline V gene lists SGHRS and YFSETQ. The V end loses 3 bases and the J end loses 0 bases, and a stretch of 10 bases separates them. The library was built by means of the immunoSEQ multiplex PCR assay. The multiplex PCR relied on a mix of 60 forward primers for TCR Vbeta segments and 13 reverse primers for TCR Jbeta segments. Amplification of the CDR3 region of rearranged TCR beta genes was performed with a multiplex PCR assay on genomic DNA. The Illumina HiSeq System was used to sequence the amplified TCR beta libraries as 87-base-pair reads. As for the authors' bioinformatics: In a later analysis, tens of millions of unique TCR beta chains were counted across the 500 to 850 repertoires, and roughly 11 million of these chains were shared by at least two donors. To remove PCR and sequencing errors, raw reads were error-corrected and collapsed into unique sequences using a nearest-neighbor algorithm that merged closely related sequences. To assign V, D and J gene segments, CDR3 sequences were aligned to IMGT reference sequences. For a sequence to be retained, a match of at least six nucleotides was required to both a V gene segment and a J gene segment. A rearrangement was called productive if the CDR3 had no stop codons and remained in frame with V and J, and every other rearrangement was called non-productive. CDR3 was defined according to IMGT convention as the region running from the second conserved V-encoded cysteine to the conserved J-encoded phenylalanine. In an earlier analysis of roughly 580 of the donors, sequences lacking an unambiguous match to a single V gene segment were excluded. In an earlier analysis of approximately 610 of the donors, V segments were called functional above 56.7% productive rearrangements and were called segregating when the between-donor standard deviation exceeded 5%. A statistical classification framework was developed to diagnose cytomegalovirus status using the catalog of TCR beta chain sequences. In a later analysis, V and J genes were assigned by comparing TCR nucleotide sequences against IMGT/GENE-DB human TR gene sequences. A later analysis assigned CDR3 sequences and most-parsimonious VDJ recombination scenarios with the TCRdist pipeline. A later analysis defined each TCR beta chain by its CDR3 amino acid sequence plus V-gene family, and excluded reads lacking a unique V-gene family. As a way to deal with suspected cross-contamination and a sequencing artifact, a later analysis dropped approximately 590 nucleotide sequences that were highly shared and had low generation probability. A later analysis calculated a clonal expansion index for each public chain from normalized within-repertoire ranks of inferred template counts. In a later analysis, generation probabilities were computed with a VDJ recombination model fitted to out-of-frame rearrangements, and the resulting probabilities were checked against IGoR. In a later analysis, hypergeometric tests were used to score TCR-TCR, TCR-HLA and TCR-CMV co-occurrence, with a repertoire-size bias correction applied to TCR pairs. A later analysis estimated false discovery rates by permuting HLA or CMV assignments 20 times. A later analysis grouped co-occurring TCRs with DBSCAN, adding TCRdist sequence similarity when clustering within HLA-allele-positive subsets. Repertoires with fewer than 30,000 or more than 120,000 public chains were left out of co-occurrence clustering, as were five repertoires with anomalous nucleotide sharing. TCRdb retrieved this table from immuneACCESS and kept in-frame rearrangements only. Not all clones are present; in checked studies, unresolved V genes account for under half, and no reason is known for the remainder. For V, J and clone size, that table is used; D and trimming come from the DNA. In this sample the table shows fewer than 110,000 clones, about 80% of which occur a single time. The top ten clonotypes cover 4.1% of the sample.

The investigation overall reported the following: In this cohort, only TCR beta chains were sequenced, and detectable features were limited by the absence of alpha or paired-chain data. The earlier analysis of 450 to 700 of the donors excluded 15 to 20 rarely observed V segments, including chromosome 9 orphons, because counts were too low. A later analysis reported that several top co-occurrence clusters appeared linked to parvovirus B19, influenza, CMV and Epstein-Barr virus. A further reported finding was that TCR beta sequences accurately predicted the HLA-A and HLA-B alleles for most subjects in the first cohort. In a later genetic analysis, fewer N-insertions in productive TCRs were reported among donors in an Asian-associated ancestry cluster than the roughly 700-donor mean. The study gave a list of around 170 TCR beta chains associated with cytomegalovirus. In an earlier analysis of some 550 of the donors, most TCR beta V segments were observed in productive rearrangements about 90% or about 30% of the time, broadly matching IMGT annotations. Specific HLA alleles were associated with 16,951 TCR beta sequences at a false discovery rate of 0.05 in a later analysis. Correlated functional status among segregating V segments might reflect linkage disequilibrium, but an unknown experimental factor could not be ruled out. Immune exposure information for the cohort was limited to CMV serostatus. Across donors, most TCR sequences were observed very rarely, whereas some public TCRs were present in many individuals. In vitro tests confirmed that a few of the cytomegalovirus-associated TCR beta chains recognize cytomegalovirus antigens. A later analysis found that HLA-associated TCR beta chains were more clonally expanded and had lower generation probabilities than equally common non-associated chains. The classifier was reported to diagnose cytomegalovirus status with high specificity and sensitivity in both the original cohort and the validation cohort. Roughly uniform sequencing depth across donors was assumed in presence/absence analyses, although this assumption may not hold. Strong co-occurrence of HLA alleles, especially DR and DQ, made assigning TCR associations to individual alleles difficult. In a later analysis, most CMV-associated TCR beta chains were found to appear HLA-restricted, with HLA associations seemingly driven largely by CMV exposure. The authors suggested that the approach could potentially be extended to other disease states and immunological phenotypes. Because HLA typing was missing for some donors at each locus, association tests included only the typed subset. A cluster of highly shared sequence variants was judged likely to be a technical artifact of the sequencing pipeline. Some IMGT-functional V segments, including TRBV6-2 and TRBV6-3, could not be distinguished by the 87-base-pair reads and were therefore excluded. An association between a missense DCLRE1C variant and V-gene and J-gene trimming of TCR beta chains was found in a later genetic analysis and replicated in an independent cohort. In a later analysis, the rate of TCR association differed among HLA loci, with DRB1 alleles having the most associated TCRs and HLA-C alleles having the fewest.

The cohort consisted of 670 or so healthy bone marrow donors. Cohort members were all nominally healthy when sampled, although unrecorded immune exposures were likely present. The donor tested CMV seronegative and was one of the 352 seronegative cohort members. Every donor gave a peripheral blood sample, and the peripheral blood mononuclear cells from that sample were used for TCR beta sequencing. The Qiagen DNeasy Blood Extraction Kit was used to extract genomic DNA from the blood cell samples. On this clone itself: The clone's antigen remains unknown. Nothing much larger sits one base from this clone, and base qualities are not available.

The chain uses TRBV5-1 and TRBJ2-7; there is no confident call for the D gene. The TCR was taken from a man aged 35-49 years in good health and CMV-seronegative. The sample was PBMCs. The CDR3 protein: CASSSLQISYEQYF. The nucleotides are TGCGCCAGCAGCTCGTTACAGATCTCCTACGAGCAGTACTTC.